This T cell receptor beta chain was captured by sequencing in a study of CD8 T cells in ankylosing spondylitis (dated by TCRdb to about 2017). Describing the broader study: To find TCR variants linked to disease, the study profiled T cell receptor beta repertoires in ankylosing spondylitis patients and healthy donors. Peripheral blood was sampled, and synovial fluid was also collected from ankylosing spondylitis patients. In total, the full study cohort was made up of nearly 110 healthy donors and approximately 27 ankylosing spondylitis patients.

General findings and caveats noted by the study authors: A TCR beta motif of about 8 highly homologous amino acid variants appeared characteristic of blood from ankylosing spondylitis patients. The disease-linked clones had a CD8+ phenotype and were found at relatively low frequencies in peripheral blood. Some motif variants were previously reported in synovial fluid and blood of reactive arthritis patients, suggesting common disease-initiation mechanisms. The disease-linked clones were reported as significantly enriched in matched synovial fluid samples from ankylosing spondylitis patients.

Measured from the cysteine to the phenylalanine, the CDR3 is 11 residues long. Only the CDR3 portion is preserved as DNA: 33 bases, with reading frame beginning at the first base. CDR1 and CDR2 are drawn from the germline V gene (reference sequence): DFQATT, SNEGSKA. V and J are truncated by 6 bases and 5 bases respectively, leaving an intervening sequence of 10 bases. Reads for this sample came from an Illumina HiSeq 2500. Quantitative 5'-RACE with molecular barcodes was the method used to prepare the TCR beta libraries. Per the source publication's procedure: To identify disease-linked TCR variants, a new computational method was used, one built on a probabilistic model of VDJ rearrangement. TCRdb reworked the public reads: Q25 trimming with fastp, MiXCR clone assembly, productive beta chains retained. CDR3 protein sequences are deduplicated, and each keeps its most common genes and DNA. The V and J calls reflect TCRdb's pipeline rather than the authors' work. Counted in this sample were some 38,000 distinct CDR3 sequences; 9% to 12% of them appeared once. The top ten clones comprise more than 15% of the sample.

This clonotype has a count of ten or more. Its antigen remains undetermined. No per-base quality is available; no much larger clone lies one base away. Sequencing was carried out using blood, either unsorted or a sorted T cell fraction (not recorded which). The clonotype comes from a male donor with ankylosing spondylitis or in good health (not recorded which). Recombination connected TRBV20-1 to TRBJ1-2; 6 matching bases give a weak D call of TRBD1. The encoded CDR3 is CSAGTLYGYTF. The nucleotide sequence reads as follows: TGCAGTGCAGGGACACTATATGGCTACACCTTC.